This T cell receptor (beta chain) was documented in a study of PD-L1 blockade in urothelial cancer. Indicated time point: pretreatment peripheral blood. Here immunoSEQ multiplex PCR was the method, and the copy in TCRdb shows in-frame clones only, minus some. The sample comprises tens of thousands of clones, roughly 84% of which are singletons, and 14% rests with the top ten. The CDR3 loop spans 14 amino acids. Germline-derived CDR1 and CDR2 are SNHLY and FYNNEI. V trimming: 3 bases; J trimming: 7 bases; junction bases outside the gene matches: 9. J is TRBJ2-7 and V is TRBV2; 7 nucleotides agree with TRBD2. The receptor comes from a man aged 55-75 years with urothelial cancer. The sample here was PBMCs, taken around atezolizumab (anti-PD-L1) treatment. The DNA for the CDR3 is TGTGCCAGCAGTGACGGGGGGAGGGCGCGTGAGCAGTACTTC. This sequence encodes CASSDGGRAREQYF.